The following is a T cell receptor beta chain sequence with its context. This entry belongs to a study of identical twins. From the 5' RACE reads, TCRdb called clonotypes with MiXCR, one entry per CDR3 protein. The profile covers some 500,000 distinct CDR3 sequences, with around 20% appearing a single time and 0.91% taken by the ten largest. Healthy Caucasians provided all donations. The germline V and J ends were trimmed by 0 bases and 3 bases, with 8 bases remaining between them. The CDR3 contains 14 residues. This same sample was also taken into another study, of T cells expressing NK-cell markers. As reported in that work: Each of roughly 6 donors carried dominant NKG2C+ clonotypes accounting for about 1.0-7.0% of CD8+ T cells.

This chain connects TRBV12-3 or TRBV12-4 to TRBJ1-2; D not certain. Source material: CD4+ T cells sorted from blood. This TCR was sampled from a woman aged 18 to 35 in good health. In nucleotides, the CDR3 is TGTGCCAGCAGTTTAGCGCAAGGGTACTATGGCTACACCTTC. Translated: CASSLAQGYYGYTF.